These T cell receptor beta chains were read from a single sample in a study of cytomegalovirus exposure and HLA in healthy donors. Only in-frame clones appear in the TCRdb table, and some are missing; sequencing was by immunoSEQ multiplex PCR. The repertoire consists of approximately 88,000 clones, with approximately 81% occurring once and the leading ten covering roughly an eighth. Sequenced: PBMCs. The source of these receptors is a woman under 30 in good health and CMV-seropositive. CDR3s include the opening cysteine and the closing phenylalanine or tryptophan. A D gene is named only where the DNA matches it firmly. Not every row has a clone size; where given, it reads once, few, many or a size class.

j_gene: TRBJ2-5; abundance: NA; v_gene: TRBV7-9; len: 14; d_gene: TRBD1; CDR3nt: TGTGCCAGCAGTTTCGGACAGGGGGAGGAGACCCAGTACTTC; CDR3aa: CASSFGQGEETQYF
j_gene: TRBJ2-7; abundance: NA; v_gene: TRBV9; len: 11; d_gene: TRBD2; CDR3nt: TGTGCCAGCAGCGCCGGGGGGGAGCAGTACTTC; CDR3aa: CASSAGGEQYF
j_gene: TRBJ2-3; abundance: NA; v_gene: TRBV13; len: 18; d_gene: TRBD2; CDR3nt: TGTGCCAGCAGCTACGGACTAGCGGGGGGGTCTAGCACAGATACGCAGTATTTT; CDR3aa: CASSYGLAGGSSTDTQYF
j_gene: TRBJ2-7; abundance: once; v_gene: TRBV30; len: 14; d_gene: TRBD1; CDR3nt: TGTGCCTGGACCCGGGACAGGGTTTCCTACGAGCAGTACTTC; CDR3aa: CAWTRDRVSYEQYF
j_gene: TRBJ1-3; abundance: NA; v_gene: TRBV9; len: 15; d_gene: NA; CDR3nt: TGTGCCAGCAGCGTAGACTCGGGGATAGGAAACACCATATATTTT; CDR3aa: CASSVDSGIGNTIYF
j_gene: TRBJ1-5; abundance: NA; v_gene: TRBV2; len: 15; d_gene: TRBD1; CDR3nt: TGTGCCAGCGGCAAACGGGACAGCGCTTCGGGGGCCCAGCATTTT; CDR3aa: CASGKRDSASGAQHF
j_gene: TRBJ2-7; abundance: few; v_gene: TRBV7-2; len: 13; d_gene: NA; CDR3nt: TGTGCCAGCAGCTCCGGGACAAAATACGAGCAGTACTTC; CDR3aa: CASSSGTKYEQYF
j_gene: TRBJ1-2; abundance: NA; v_gene: TRBV7-9; len: 17; d_gene: TRBD1; CDR3nt: TGTGCCAGCAGCCTGTGGGGACAGGGGGTTCAGATCTATGGCTACACCTTC; CDR3aa: CASSLWGQGVQIYGYTF
j_gene: TRBJ2-4; abundance: NA; v_gene: TRBV7-2; len: 11; d_gene: NA; CDR3nt: TGTGCCATCCTACAGGGCTACATTCAGTACTTC; CDR3aa: CAILQGYIQYF
j_gene: TRBJ1-5; abundance: NA; v_gene: TRBV7-9; len: 14; d_gene: NA; CDR3nt: TGTGCCAGCAGCTCAGAACAGATTGGTCAGCCCCAGCATTTT; CDR3aa: CASSSEQIGQPQHF
j_gene: TRBJ1-1; abundance: few; v_gene: TRBV9; len: 13; d_gene: NA; CDR3nt: TGTGCCAGCAGGGGGCTTCGAGGCACTGAAGCTTTCTTT; CDR3aa: CASRGLRGTEAFF
j_gene: TRBJ1-6; abundance: NA; v_gene: TRBV6-5; len: 15; d_gene: NA; CDR3nt: TGTGCCAGCGGAAAAGCGGACAGCTATAATTCACCCCTCCACTTT; CDR3aa: CASGKADSYNSPLHF
j_gene: TRBJ1-5; abundance: NA; v_gene: TRBV28; len: 16; d_gene: TRBD1; CDR3nt: TGTGCCAGCAGTTTCAGGACAGGGGAAAGCAATCAGCCCCAGCATTTT; CDR3aa: CASSFRTGESNQPQHF
j_gene: TRBJ1-2; abundance: medium-sized; v_gene: TRBV15; len: 15; d_gene: NA; CDR3nt: TGTGCCACCAGCAGAACCAGACAGGAACGGGGTGGCTACACCTTC; CDR3aa: CATSRTRQERGGYTF
j_gene: TRBJ1-6; abundance: NA; v_gene: TRBV11-2; len: 18; d_gene: NA; CDR3nt: TGTGCCAGCAGCCCCGTCCCAGGGTCACGCTCCTATAATTCACCCCTCCACTTT; CDR3aa: CASSPVPGSRSYNSPLHF
j_gene: TRBJ2-3; abundance: NA; v_gene: TRBV10-1; len: 15; d_gene: TRBD2; CDR3nt: TGCGCCAGCAGCTTAGGGACTAGCGGCACAGATACGCAGTATTTT; CDR3aa: CASSLGTSGTDTQYF
j_gene: TRBJ2-7; abundance: NA; v_gene: TRBV5-1; len: 15; d_gene: NA; CDR3nt: TGCGCCAGCAGCCCCATGAGGGGGACAACCTACGAGCAGTACTTC; CDR3aa: CASSPMRGTTYEQYF